This entry features one T cell receptor beta chain sequence. In this sample, this clone turned up many times. Its antigen has not been determined. Base qualities are not provided; no much larger clone lies one nucleotide away. Including cysteine and phenylalanine, the CDR3 has 15 amino acids. The CDR3 DNA has 45 bases and is translated from base 1. Reading the germline V gene gives CDR1 LGHNA and CDR2 YSLEER. V lost 1 base and J lost 4 bases, and the count of bases not matched to a germline gene is 3. This sample was included in a study of metastatic and nonmetastatic thyroid tumors (dated by TCRdb to 2020 to 2022). The study in broad terms: For patients with malignant and with benign thyroid disease, the researchers compared repertoires between peripheral blood samples and tumor or nodule tissue samples.

Beyond this particular receptor, the publication reports: In both blood and tumor samples, malignant tumors were reported to have significantly higher TCR beta diversity than benign nodules.

Library generation was performed with PCR. The sample was run on an Illumina HiSeq 4000. High-throughput sequencing was used to profile the TCR beta-chain CDR3 region of each patient. The paper's processing steps were these. Drawing on CDR3 differences between clinicopathological groups, the researchers built a classifier meant to tell apart patients with distant-metastatic papillary thyroid cancer. Repertoire diversity was assessed with the Shannon index, and tumor-blood repertoire similarity with the Morisita-Horn index. TCRdb passed the public sequencing reads through fastp at Q25 and MiXCR, retaining productive beta sequences. The V and J calls, along with clone size, are taken from TCRdb and not from the paper's own processing. For this sample the table gives 35,000 to 50,000 clones, of which 9.5% to 13% were detected only once. Jointly, the top ten make up roughly 10% of the sample. No treatment had been received by any patient before thyroid surgery. Patient clinical samples collected from about 2011 to 2018 were retrospectively analysed using T-cell receptor beta sequencing.

This receptor chain uses TRBV4-3 and TRBJ2-3, with TRBD2 matching 9 junction bases. The sequencing input was blood. The clonotype was recovered from a male donor with papillary thyroid cancer or a benign thyroid nodule (not recorded which). Some clones in this sample may be carry-over from other donors' samples. The nucleotide sequence reads TGCGCCAGCAGCCAAGGGACTAGCGTTTCAGATACGCAGTATTTT. It codes for CASSQGTSVSDTQYF.